This T cell receptor (beta chain) was captured in a study of neurological immune-mediated disorders. In germline, CDR1 is DFQATT, CDR2 SNEGSKA (reference sequence). The CDR3 sequence is 14 residues long. Trimming took 2 bases from V and 2 from J; bases not matched to a gene: 4. Each CDR3 protein gets one entry after TCRdb re-called the 5' RACE reads with MiXCR. This table holds about 79,000 distinct CDR3 sequences, around 14% found once. This clonotype occurred many times. The V gene is TRBV20-1, the J gene TRBJ2-7, with 9 positions matching TRBD2. Material: PBMCs. This clonotype originated in a woman between 50 and 59 years old in good health. Here the CDR3 reads CSARRLAVTYEQYF. The CDR3 DNA follows: TGCAGTGCTAGAAGACTAGCGGTTACCTACGAGCAGTACTTC.